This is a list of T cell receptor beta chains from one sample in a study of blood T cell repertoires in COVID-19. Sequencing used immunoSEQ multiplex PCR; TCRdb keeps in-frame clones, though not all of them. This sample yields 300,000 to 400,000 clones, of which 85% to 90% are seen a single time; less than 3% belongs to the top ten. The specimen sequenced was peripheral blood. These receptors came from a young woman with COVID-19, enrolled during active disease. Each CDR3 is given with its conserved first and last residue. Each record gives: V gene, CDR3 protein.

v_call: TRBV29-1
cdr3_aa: CSAATSGPYNEQFF

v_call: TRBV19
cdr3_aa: CASSSRTSRGGNEQFF

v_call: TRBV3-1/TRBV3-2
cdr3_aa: CASSLAQGGGKLFF

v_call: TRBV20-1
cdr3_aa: CSASSPTALAGNEQFF

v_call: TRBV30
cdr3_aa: CAWSGGGNTEAFF

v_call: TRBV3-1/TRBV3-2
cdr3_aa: CASKPGTGNTIYF

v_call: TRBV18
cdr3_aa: CASSPAGGITDTQYF

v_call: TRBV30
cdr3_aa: CAWSRLAGEDTQYF

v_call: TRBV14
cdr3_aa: CASSQEGDQPQHF

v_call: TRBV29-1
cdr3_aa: CSVDRGQGYTF

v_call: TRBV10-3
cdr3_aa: CAIRTGSNTGELFF

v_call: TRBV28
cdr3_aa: CASGRTVGNTIYF

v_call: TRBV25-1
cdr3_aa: CASTSPRAGNQETQYF

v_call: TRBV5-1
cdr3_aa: CASKIQNTGELFF

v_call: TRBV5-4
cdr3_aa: CASSPVGTSGENIQYF

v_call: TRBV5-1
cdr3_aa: CASSLGLAGPPYNEQFF

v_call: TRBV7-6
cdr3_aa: CASSGPPGQGAGGTEAFF

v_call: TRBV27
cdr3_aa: CASSHNRGQETQYF

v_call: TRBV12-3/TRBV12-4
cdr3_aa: CASRVDREAFF

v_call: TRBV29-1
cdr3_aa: CSVGTGEEKLFF

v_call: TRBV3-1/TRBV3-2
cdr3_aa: CASSQSRVGLADNEPDNEQFF

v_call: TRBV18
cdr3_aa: CASSPGVEPQHF

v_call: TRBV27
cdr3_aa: CASSLSRGDYGYTF

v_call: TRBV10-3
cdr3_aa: CAITQGAGKAFF

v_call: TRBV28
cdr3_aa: CASSLGQVSTEAFF

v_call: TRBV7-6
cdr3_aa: CASSLASGQGANYGYTF

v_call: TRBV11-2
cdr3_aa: CASSPFSRGPQETQYF

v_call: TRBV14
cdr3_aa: CASSQDRYQPQHF

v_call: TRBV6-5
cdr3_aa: CASTQRLDTEAFF

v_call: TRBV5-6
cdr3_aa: CASSLIAGGEQYF

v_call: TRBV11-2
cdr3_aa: CASSLATSGRRTYEQYF

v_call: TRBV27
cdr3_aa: CASSFSVNTEAFF

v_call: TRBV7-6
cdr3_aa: CASSRPYSLARTNTGELFF

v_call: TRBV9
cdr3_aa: CASSHGQGHTEAFF

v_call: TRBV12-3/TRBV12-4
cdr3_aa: CASRLVILTEAFF

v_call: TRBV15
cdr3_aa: CATSRDLQETQYF

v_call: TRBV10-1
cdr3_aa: CASSEGQHNSPLHF

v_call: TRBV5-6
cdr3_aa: CASSVKQGNSNQPQHF

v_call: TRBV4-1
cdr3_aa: CASSVRQGVYGYTF